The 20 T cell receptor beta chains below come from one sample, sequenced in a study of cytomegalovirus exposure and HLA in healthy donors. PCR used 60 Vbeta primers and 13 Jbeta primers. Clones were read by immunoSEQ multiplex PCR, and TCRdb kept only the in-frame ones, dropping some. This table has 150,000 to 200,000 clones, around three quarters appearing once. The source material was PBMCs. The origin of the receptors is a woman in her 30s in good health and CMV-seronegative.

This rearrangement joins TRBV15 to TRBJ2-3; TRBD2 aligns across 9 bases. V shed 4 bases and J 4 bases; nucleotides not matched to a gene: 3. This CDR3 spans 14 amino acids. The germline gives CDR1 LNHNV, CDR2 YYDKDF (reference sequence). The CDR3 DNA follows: TGTGCCACCAGCAAGCGGGAGGCAGCAGATACGCAGTATTTT. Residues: CATSKREAADTQYF.

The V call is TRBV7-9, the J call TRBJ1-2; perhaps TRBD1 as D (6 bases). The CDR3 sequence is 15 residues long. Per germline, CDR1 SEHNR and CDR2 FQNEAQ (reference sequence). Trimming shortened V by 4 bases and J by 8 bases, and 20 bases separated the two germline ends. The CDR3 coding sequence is TGTGCCAGCAGCTCGCTAGGGGGGGACCTCCGAGGCTACACCTTC. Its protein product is CASSSLGGDLRGYTF. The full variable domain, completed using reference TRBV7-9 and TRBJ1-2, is DTGVSQNPRHKITKRGQNVTFRCDPISEHNRLYWYRQTLGQGPEFLTYFQNEAQLEKSRLLSDRFSAERPKGSFSTLEIQRTEQGDSAMYLCASSSLGGDLRGYTFGSGTRLTVV.

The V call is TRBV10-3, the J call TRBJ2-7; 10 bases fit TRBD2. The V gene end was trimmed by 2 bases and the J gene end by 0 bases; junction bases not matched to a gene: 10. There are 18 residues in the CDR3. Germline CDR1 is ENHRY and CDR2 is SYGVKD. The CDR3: CAISENGAGGSYSYEQYF. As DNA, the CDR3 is TGTGCCATCAGTGAGAACGGAGCGGGAGGGTCGTACTCCTACGAGCAGTACTTC.

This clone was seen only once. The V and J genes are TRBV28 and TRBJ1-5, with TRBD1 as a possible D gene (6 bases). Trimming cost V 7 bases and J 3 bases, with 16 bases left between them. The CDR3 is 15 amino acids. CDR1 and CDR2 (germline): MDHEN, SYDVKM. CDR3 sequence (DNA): TGTGCCAGCACCTTCAGGGGTCAGGTCAATCAGCCCCAGCATTTT. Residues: CASTFRGQVNQPQHF.

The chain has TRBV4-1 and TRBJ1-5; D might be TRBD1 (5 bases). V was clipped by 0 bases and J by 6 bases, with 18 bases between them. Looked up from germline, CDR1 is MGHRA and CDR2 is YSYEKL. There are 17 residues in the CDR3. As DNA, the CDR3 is TGCGCCAGCAGCCAAGATGGGGCAGGCAGAATTTCTCAGCCCCAGCATTTT. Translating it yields CASSQDGAGRISQPQHF.

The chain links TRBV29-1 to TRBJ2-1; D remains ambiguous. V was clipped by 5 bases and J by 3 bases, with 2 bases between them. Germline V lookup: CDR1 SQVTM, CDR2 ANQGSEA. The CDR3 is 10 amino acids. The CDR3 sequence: CSVYYNEQFF. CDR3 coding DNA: TGCAGCGTTTACTACAATGAGCAGTTCTTC.

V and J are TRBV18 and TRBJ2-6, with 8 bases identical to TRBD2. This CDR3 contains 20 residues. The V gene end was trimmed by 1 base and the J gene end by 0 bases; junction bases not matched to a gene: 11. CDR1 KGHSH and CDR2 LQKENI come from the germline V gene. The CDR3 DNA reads TGTGCCAGCTCACCACTCGTTTACCAGCGGGAGTCCTCTGGGGCCAACGTCCTGACTTTC. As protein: CASSPLVYQRESSGANVLTF.

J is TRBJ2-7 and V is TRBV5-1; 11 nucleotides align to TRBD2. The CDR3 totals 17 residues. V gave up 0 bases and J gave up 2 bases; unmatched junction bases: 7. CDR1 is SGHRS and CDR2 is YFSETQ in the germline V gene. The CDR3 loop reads CASSLGPASGRTYEQYF. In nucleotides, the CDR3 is TGCGCCAGCAGCTTGGGTCCTGCTAGCGGGAGGACCTACGAGCAGTACTTC.

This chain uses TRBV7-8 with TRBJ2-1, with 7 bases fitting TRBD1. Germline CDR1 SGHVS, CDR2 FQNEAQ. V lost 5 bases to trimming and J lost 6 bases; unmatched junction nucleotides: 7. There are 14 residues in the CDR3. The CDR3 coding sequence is TGTGCCAGCAGCCCGGGACAGATACTCAATGAGCAGTTCTTC. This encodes CASSPGQILNEQFF.

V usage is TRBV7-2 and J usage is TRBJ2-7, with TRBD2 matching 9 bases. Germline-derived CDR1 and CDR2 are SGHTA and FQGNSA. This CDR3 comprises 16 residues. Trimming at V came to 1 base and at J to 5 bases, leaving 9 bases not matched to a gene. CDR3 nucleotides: TGTGCCAGCAGCTTAGTAAATAGCGGGAGCCATGACGAGCAGTACTTC. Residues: CASSLVNSGSHDEQYF.

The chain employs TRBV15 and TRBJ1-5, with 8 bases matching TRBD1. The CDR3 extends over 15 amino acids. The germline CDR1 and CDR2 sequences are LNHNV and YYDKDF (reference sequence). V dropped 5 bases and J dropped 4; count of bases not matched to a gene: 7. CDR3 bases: TGTGCCACCAGCCCCCGACAGGGGATGAATCAGCCCCAGCATTTT. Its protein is CATSPRQGMNQPQHF.

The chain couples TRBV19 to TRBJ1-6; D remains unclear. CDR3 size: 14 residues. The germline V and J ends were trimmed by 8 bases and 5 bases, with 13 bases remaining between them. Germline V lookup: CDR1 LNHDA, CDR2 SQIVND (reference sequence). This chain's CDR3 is CASGRTSDNSPLHF. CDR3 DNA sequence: TGTGCCAGTGGTAGGACTTCGGATAATTCACCCCTCCACTTT.

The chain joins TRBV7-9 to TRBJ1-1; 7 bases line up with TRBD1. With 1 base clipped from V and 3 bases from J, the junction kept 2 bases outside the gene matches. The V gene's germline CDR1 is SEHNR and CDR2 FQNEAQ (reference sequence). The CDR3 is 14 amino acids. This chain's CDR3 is CASSLGQGDTEAFF. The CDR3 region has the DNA TGTGCCAGCAGCTTAGGACAGGGAGACACTGAAGCTTTCTTT.

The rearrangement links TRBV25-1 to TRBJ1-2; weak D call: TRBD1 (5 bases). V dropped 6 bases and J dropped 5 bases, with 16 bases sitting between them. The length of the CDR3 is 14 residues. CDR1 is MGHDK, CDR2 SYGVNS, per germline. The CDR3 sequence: CASSMPGESYGYTF. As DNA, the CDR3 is TGTGCCAGCAGCATGCCGGGGGAAAGTTATGGCTACACCTTC.

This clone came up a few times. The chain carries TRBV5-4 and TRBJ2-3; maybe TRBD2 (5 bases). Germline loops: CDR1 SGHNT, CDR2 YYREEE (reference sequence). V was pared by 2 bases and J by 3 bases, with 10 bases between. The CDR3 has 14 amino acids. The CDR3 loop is CASSLLPGTDTQYF. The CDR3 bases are TGTGCCAGCAGCTTACTACCGGGAACAGATACGCAGTATTTT.

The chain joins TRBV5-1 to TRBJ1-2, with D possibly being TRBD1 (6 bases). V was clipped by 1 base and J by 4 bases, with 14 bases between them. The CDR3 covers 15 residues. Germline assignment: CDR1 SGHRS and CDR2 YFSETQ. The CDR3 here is CASSLSPGQIYGYTF. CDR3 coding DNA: TGCGCCAGCAGCTTGAGCCCGGGACAAATCTATGGCTACACCTTC.

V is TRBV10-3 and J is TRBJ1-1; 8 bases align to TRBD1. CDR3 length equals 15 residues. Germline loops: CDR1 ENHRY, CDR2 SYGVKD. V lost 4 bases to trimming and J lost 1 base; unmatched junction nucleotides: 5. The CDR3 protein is CAISGQGRGNTEAFF. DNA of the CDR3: TGTGCCATCAGTGGACAGGGGAGAGGGAACACTGAAGCTTTCTTT.

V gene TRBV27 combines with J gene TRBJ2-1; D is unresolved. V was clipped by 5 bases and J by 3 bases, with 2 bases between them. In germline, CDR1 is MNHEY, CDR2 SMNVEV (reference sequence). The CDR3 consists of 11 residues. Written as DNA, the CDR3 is TGTGCCAGCAGTCACTACAATGAGCAGTTCTTC. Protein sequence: CASSHYNEQFF.

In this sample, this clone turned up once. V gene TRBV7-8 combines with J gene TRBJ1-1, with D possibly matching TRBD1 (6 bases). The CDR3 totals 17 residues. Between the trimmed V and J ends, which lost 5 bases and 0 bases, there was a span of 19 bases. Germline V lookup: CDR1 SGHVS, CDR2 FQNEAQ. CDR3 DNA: TGTGCCAGCAGCCCGGCCAGGGGACCACCCTTGAACACTGAAGCTTTCTTT. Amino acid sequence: CASSPARGPPLNTEAFF.

The CDR3 coding sequence is TGTGCCAGCAGCTTTGACAGTCGCGAAGCTTTCTTT. This encodes CASSFDSREAFF. The chain uses TRBV7-9 and TRBJ1-1; D perhaps matches TRBD1 (5 bases). Trimming left V 3 bases short and J 8 bases short, with 10 bases between. CDR1 is SEHNR and CDR2 is FQNEAQ in the germline V gene (reference sequence). The CDR3 extends over 12 amino acids.